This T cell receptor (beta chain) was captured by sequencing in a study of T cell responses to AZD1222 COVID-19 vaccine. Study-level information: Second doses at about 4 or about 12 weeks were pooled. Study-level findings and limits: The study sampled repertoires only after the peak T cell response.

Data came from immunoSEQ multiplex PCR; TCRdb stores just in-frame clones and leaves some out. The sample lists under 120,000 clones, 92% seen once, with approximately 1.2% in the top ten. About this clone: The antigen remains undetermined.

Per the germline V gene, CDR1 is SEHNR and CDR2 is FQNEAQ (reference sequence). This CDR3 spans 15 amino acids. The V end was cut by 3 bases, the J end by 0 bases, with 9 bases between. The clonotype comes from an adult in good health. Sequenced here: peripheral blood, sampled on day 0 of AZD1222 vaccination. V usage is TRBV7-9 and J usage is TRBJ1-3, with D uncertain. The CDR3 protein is CASSLAKFSGNTIYF. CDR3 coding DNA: TGTGCCAGCAGCTTGGCGAAATTCTCTGGAAACACCATATATTTT.